Listed here is a single TCR beta chain. Germline assignment: CDR1 SGDLS and CDR2 YYNGEE. The V gene lost 1 base and the J gene lost 6 bases, with 8 bases spanning the gap. The CDR3 spans 13 residues. Here immunoSEQ multiplex PCR was the method, and the copy in TCRdb shows in-frame clones only, minus some. Among some 97,000 clones listed, roughly 93% were seen once. The data derive from a study of siplizumab effects on memory and regulatory T cells. The sequenced sample consisted of non-Treg CD4+ T cells sorted from blood. This clonotype was sampled from a human donor in good health. The V and J genes are TRBV9 and TRBJ2-1, with D possibly matching TRBD1 (5 bases). As DNA, the CDR3 is TGTGCCAGCAGCGTACGACAGAGCAATGAGCAGTTCTTC. Its protein is CASSVRQSNEQFF.